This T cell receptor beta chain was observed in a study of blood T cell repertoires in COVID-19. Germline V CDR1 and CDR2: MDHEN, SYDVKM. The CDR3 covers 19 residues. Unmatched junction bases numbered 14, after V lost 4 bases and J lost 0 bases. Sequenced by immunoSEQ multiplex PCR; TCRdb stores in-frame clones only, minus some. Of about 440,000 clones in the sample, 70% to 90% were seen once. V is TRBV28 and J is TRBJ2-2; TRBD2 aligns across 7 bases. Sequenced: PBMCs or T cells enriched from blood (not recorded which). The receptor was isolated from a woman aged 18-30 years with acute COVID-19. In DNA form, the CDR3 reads TGTGCCAGCAGTTCTATTAGGACTAGACAACATTCGAACACCGGGGAGCTGTTTTTT. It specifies CASSSIRTRQHSNTGELFF.